This TCR beta chain was observed in a study of blood T cell repertoires in COVID-19. Germline trimming cut 5 bases from V and 6 bases from J; bases unmatched to any gene: 6. The CDR3 spans 13 residues. Germline values: CDR1 MRHNA, CDR2 SNTAGT. Followed over time, Seattle patients had been enrolled while infection was active. Authors' processing steps: Estimated nucleated cell counts came from reference gene primer amplification. Sequenced by immunoSEQ multiplex PCR; TCRdb stores in-frame clones only, minus some. The V and J calls and clone size were taken over from that table, and D and trimming were inferred from the DNA. The sample consists of 300,000 to 400,000 clones, 80% to 90% of them appearing once.

Source material: peripheral blood. This chain links TRBV6-4 with TRBJ1-2; 7 positions agree with TRBD1. This clonotype originated in a man aged 25-45 years with COVID-19, enrolled during active disease. The CDR3 here is CASSQDRAHGYTF. As DNA, the CDR3 is TGTGCCAGCAGTCAAGACAGGGCCCATGGCTACACCTTC.